This T cell receptor (beta chain) was found in a study of T cell responses to AZD1222 COVID-19 vaccine. Trimming cost V 7 bases and J 0 bases, with 10 bases left between them. This CDR3 comprises 14 residues. Germline CDR1 reads MDHEN; CDR2 reads SYDVKM. Findings and caveats of the study: It was only six AZD1222 recipients who were seropositive at baseline. A reported finding is that nearly half of spike-specific TCRs target unmutated variant regions. Dominant at 160-218 and 743-854, vaccine-associated CD4 TCRs also spanned spike. Repertoire sampling happened only post peak T cell response.

As for this clone: Its antigen remains unidentified.

Some clones are missing from TCRdb's copy, which holds only in-frame ones; the method was immunoSEQ multiplex PCR. Of some 130,000 clones in the sample, about 90% were seen once. The rearrangement links TRBV28 to TRBJ1-5; tentatively, D is TRBD1 (6 bases). This clonotype was obtained from an adult in good health. Sequences were derived from peripheral blood, sampled on day 0 of AZD1222 vaccination. CDR3 in amino acids: CASNREVSNQPQHF. DNA of the CDR3: TGTGCCAGCAACAGGGAGGTTAGCAATCAGCCCCAGCATTTT.